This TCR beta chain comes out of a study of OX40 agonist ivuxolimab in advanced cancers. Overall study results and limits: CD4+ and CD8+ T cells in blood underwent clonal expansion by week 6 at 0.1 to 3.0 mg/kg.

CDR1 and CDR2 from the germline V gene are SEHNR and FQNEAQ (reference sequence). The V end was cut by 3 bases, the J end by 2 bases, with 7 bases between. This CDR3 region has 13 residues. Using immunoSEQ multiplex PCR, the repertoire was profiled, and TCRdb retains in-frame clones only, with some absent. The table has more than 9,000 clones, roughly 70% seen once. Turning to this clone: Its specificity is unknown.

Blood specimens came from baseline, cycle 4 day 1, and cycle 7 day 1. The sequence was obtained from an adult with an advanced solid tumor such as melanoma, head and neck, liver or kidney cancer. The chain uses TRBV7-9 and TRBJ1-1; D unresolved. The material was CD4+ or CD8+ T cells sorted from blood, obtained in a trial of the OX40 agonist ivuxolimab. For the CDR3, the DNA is TGTGCCAGCAGCTTCCTAGTTAACACTGAAGCTTTCTTT. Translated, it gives CASSFLVNTEAFF.